Shown below are 20 T cell receptor beta chains from a single sample sequenced in a study of T cells in Graves' hyperthyroidism and ophthalmopathy. RNA transcripts yielded amplified TCR beta CDR3 regions. With the HTBI primer set, the TCR CDR3 went through a first round of RT-PCR. TCRdb ran MiXCR on the multiplex PCR reads and lists one entry per CDR3 protein. Of about 350,000 distinct CDR3 sequences in the sample, 15% to 20% are singletons; the top ten hold 15% to 18%. Sequenced material: blood. All receptors come from a woman aged 40 to 50 with Graves' ophthalmopathy.

This clonotype was seen repeatedly, ten times or more. The V gene is TRBV27, the J gene TRBJ2-7, with D perhaps TRBD1 (5 bases). Germline assignment: CDR1 MNHEY and CDR2 SMNVEV (reference sequence). The CDR3 runs to 13 residues. Between the trimmed V and J ends, which lost 6 bases and 1 base, there was a span of 10 bases. The CDR3 region has the DNA TGTGCCAGCAGGCTGACAGAATCCTACGAGCAGTACTTC. Protein product: CASRLTESYEQYF.

The rearrangement uses TRBV6-5 and TRBJ1-1; the D gene is possibly TRBD1 (5 bases). V was cut by 2 bases and J by 5 bases, with 9 bases left in between. The germline gives CDR1 MNHEY, CDR2 SVGAGI. The CDR3 is 13 residues long. Here the CDR3 DNA reads TGTGCCAGCAGTTACGCGGAGGGGACTGAAGCTTTCTTT. Encoded protein: CASSYAEGTEAFF.

This chain uses TRBV3-1 with TRBJ1-1; a possible D gene is TRBD1 (5 bases). CDR3 length equals 13 residues. Germline V CDR1 and CDR2: LGHDT, YNNKEL (reference sequence). V lost 1 base and J lost 6, with 9 bases in between. CDR3 loop: CASSQVDSPEAFF. For the CDR3, the DNA is TGTGCCAGCAGCCAAGTCGACAGCCCTGAAGCTTTCTTT.

This clonotype has at least ten counts. The chain joins TRBV6-1 to TRBJ1-1; 7 bases match TRBD1. Per germline, CDR1 MNHNS and CDR2 SASEGT. V lost 10 bases to trimming and J lost 2 bases; unmatched junction nucleotides: 13. The CDR3 covers 15 residues. The DNA for the CDR3 is TGTGCCACCTCACTACAGGGGAATGGAAACACTGAAGCTTTCTTT. Translated: CATSLQGNGNTEAFF.

This clonotype occurred many times. The gene calls are TRBV28 and TRBJ1-2, with 7 bases aligning to TRBD1. Looked up from germline, CDR1 is MDHEN and CDR2 is SYDVKM. CDR3 length: 12 residues. Losses at the gene ends were 3 bases for V and 7 bases for J; bases not matched to a gene: 2. In DNA, the CDR3 is TGTGCCAGCAGTTTCAGACAGGGTGGCTACACCTTC. Its translation is CASSFRQGGYTF.

The J gene is TRBJ2-2, the V gene TRBV7-2, with TRBD2 matching 7 bases. Germline V CDR1 and CDR2: SGHTA, FQGNSA. There are 14 residues in the CDR3. The V segment lost 2 bases and the J segment 7 bases; nucleotides outside the gene matches: 4. The CDR3 nucleotides are TGTGCCAGCAGCTTACTCCGGGAGGTCGGGGAGCTGTTTTTT. It yields the protein CASSLLREVGELFF.

This clonotype was seen many times. For the CDR3, the DNA is TGCAGTGCTAGCCCGGGACTGATCTACGAGCAGTACTTC. It is translated as CSASPGLIYEQYF. The V and J genes are TRBV20-1 and TRBJ2-7, with D perhaps matching TRBD2 (6 bases). Looked up from germline, CDR1 is DFQATT and CDR2 is SNEGSKA (reference sequence). The V gene lost 3 bases and the J gene lost 3 bases, with 12 bases spanning the gap. The length of the CDR3 is 13 residues.

This clonotype appeared a single time. The CDR3 DNA reads as TGTGCCAGCAGTTTGCCTAGCGGGAGTTTTTACGAGCAGTACTTC. Translation: CASSLPSGSFYEQYF. The chain recombines TRBV12-3 or TRBV12-4 with TRBJ2-7; 10 nucleotides agree with TRBD2. The trim removed 3 bases at V and 4 bases at J, leaving 6 bases unmatched. The CDR3 loop spans 15 amino acids.

This clonotype was found many times. This sequence joins TRBV6-1 and TRBJ1-5, with D tentatively TRBD1 (5 bases). The V gene lost 2 bases and the J gene lost 3 bases, with 11 bases spanning the gap. In germline, CDR1 is MNHNS, CDR2 SASEGT. The CDR3 spans 15 residues. CDR3 nucleotide sequence: TGTGCCAGCAGTGAATTCGGCAGGGTCAATCAGCCCCAGCATTTT. It yields the protein CASSEFGRVNQPQHF.

This clonotype was picked up many times. The chain carries TRBV15 and TRBJ2-7; 9 bases agree with TRBD2. V lost 0 bases, J lost 7 bases, and 16 bases stayed unmatched. CDR3 length: 18 amino acids. CDR1 is LNHNV, CDR2 YYDKDF, per germline (reference sequence). The CDR3 sequence is CATSRDNEVGLAMGEQYF. DNA of the CDR3: TGTGCCACCAGCAGAGATAACGAGGTAGGACTAGCGATGGGAGAGCAGTACTTC.

The chain couples TRBV20-1 to TRBJ2-7; D possibly matches TRBD1 or TRBD2 (7 bases each). Germline CDR1 is DFQATT and CDR2 is SNEGSKA (reference sequence). Deletions cut 3 bases from V and 1 base from J, with 16 bases between. The CDR3 totals 15 residues. CDR3 sequence reads: CSARGGGQHSYEQYF. In nucleotides, the CDR3 is TGCAGTGCTAGGGGGGGGGGACAGCATTCCTACGAGCAGTACTTC.

A few counts support this clonotype. This chain joins TRBV11-1 and TRBJ1-6; TRBD1 aligns across 9 bases. The CDR3 sequence is 14 residues long. Germline CDR1 is SGHAT and CDR2 is FQDESV (reference sequence). V lost 6 bases to trimming and J lost 6 bases; unmatched junction nucleotides: 3. The CDR3 bases are TGTGCCAGCAGTGAGGACAGGGGTAATTCACCCCTCCACTTT. This translates into CASSEDRGNSPLHF.

This clonotype was picked up many times. J is TRBJ1-1 and V is TRBV6-5; the D gene is possibly TRBD1 (5 bases). The CDR3 is made up of 15 amino acids. Trimming left V 0 bases short and J 5 bases short, with 13 bases between. In germline, CDR1 is MNHEY, CDR2 SVGAGI. CDR3 region: CASSYSIGGRTEAFF. The CDR3 region has the DNA TGTGCCAGCAGTTACTCCATCGGGGGAAGAACTGAAGCTTTCTTT.

This clonotype was seen repeatedly, ten times or more. The rearrangement joins TRBV7-2 to TRBJ2-4; 9 bases fit TRBD1. CDR1 is SGHTA, CDR2 FQGNSA, per germline. This CDR3 spans 13 amino acids. The ends lost 4 bases at V and 11 bases at J; junction bases unmatched: 6. CDR3 DNA: TGTGCCAGCAGCTCGGGACAGGGCGTCGTTCAGTACTTC. Protein sequence: CASSSGQGVVQYF.

This clonotype showed up many times. The V call is TRBV7-9, the J call TRBJ2-5; no clear D. The CDR3 covers 14 residues. V lost 5 bases to trimming and J lost 3 bases, with 13 bases between them. Germline assignment: CDR1 SEHNR and CDR2 FQNEAQ (reference sequence). The CDR3 DNA follows: TGTGCCAGCAGCCCCGAATGGGGAAAAGAGACCCAGTACTTC. It codes for CASSPEWGKETQYF.

This clonotype was counted many times. The J gene is TRBJ2-3, the V gene TRBV6-1; weak D call: TRBD2 (6 bases). The CDR3 spans 17 residues. Per germline, CDR1 MNHNS and CDR2 SASEGT. V lost 4 bases and J 2 bases, leaving 19 bases between the germline ends. In DNA form, the CDR3 reads TGTGCCAGCAGTGCCAAGGAGGGCCTAAGGTACACAGATACGCAGTATTTT. It specifies CASSAKEGLRYTDTQYF.

CDR3 DNA sequence: TGTGCCAGCAGCCGCCGAACAGGTCCCGAATACGAGCAGTACTTC. Translating it yields CASSRRTGPEYEQYF. V and J are TRBV3-1 and TRBJ2-7; TRBD1 might be the D (5 bases). Germline V gene lookup returns CDR1 LGHDT and CDR2 YNNKEL (reference sequence). Trimming shortened V by 4 bases and J by 4 bases, and 17 bases separated the two germline ends. The CDR3 contains 15 residues.

This clonotype was counted many times. V gene TRBV2 combines with J gene TRBJ2-5; 7 nucleotides align to TRBD2. Germline CDR1 and CDR2: SNHLY and FYNNEI. The CDR3 spans 13 residues. Trimming removed 3 bases from V and 3 bases from J; junction bases left unmatched: 1. In DNA form, the CDR3 reads TGTGCCAGCAGTGACAGCGGGGAAGAGACCCAGTACTTC. Translating it yields CASSDSGEETQYF. The full variable domain, with the rest looked up from reference TRBV2 and TRBJ2-5, is EPEVTQTPSHQVTQMGQEVILRCVPISNHLYFYWYRQILGQKVEFLVSFYNNEISEKSEIFDDQFSVERPDGSNFTLKIRSTKLEDSAMYFCASSDSGEETQYFGPGTRLLVL.

This clonotype was seen at least ten times. This sequence joins TRBV11-2 and TRBJ2-7; D not certain. Germline V gene sequence: CDR1 SGHAT, CDR2 FQNNGV. The length of the CDR3 is 10 residues. The V end lost 6 bases, the J end lost 4 bases, and 4 bases lay between the germline ends. The chain's CDR3 is CASRYYEQYF. The CDR3 DNA reads TGTGCCAGCAGGTATTACGAGCAGTACTTC.

This clonotype has a handful of counts. The chain has TRBV3-1 and TRBJ2-7; perhaps D is TRBD1 or TRBD2 (6 bases each). Trimming left V 2 bases short and J 3 bases short, with 17 bases between. The CDR3 runs 16 residues. Per the germline V gene, CDR1 is LGHDT and CDR2 is YNNKEL (reference sequence). The CDR3 nucleotides read TGTGCCAGCAGCCAAAGGGTGAGCGGAGGGGGCTACGAGCAGTACTTC. It translates to CASSQRVSGGGYEQYF.